This T cell receptor beta chain was recorded in a study of post-analysis software for immune sequencing data. Study findings and constraints: TRBV segments more frequent in patients than in controls numbered roughly 5 and included TRBV5-6, TRBV5-1 and TRBV20-1. In multiple sclerosis, normalized Chao1 diversity was significantly below that of controls.

TCR beta libraries were prepared from cDNA with unique molecular identifiers. T cells numbering roughly 0.9 to 11 million gave rise to roughly 0.5 million cDNA molecules. From the PCR reads, TCRdb called clonotypes with MiXCR, one entry per CDR3 protein. Counted here are just over 250,000 distinct CDR3 sequences, 30% to 45% occurring once; the ten biggest clones make up under 5.5%. As concerns this clonotype: The antigen remains undetermined.

The CDR3 covers 14 residues. The trim removed 4 bases at V and 4 bases at J, leaving 2 bases unmatched. The chain joins TRBV12-3 or TRBV12-4 to TRBJ1-5; 9 nucleotides agree with TRBD1. The sample taken for sequencing was blood. The TCR comes from a girl aged 5-17 years with multiple sclerosis. The CDR3 here is CASSSGTGNQPQHF. In DNA, the CDR3 is TGTGCCAGCAGTTCCGGGACAGGGAATCAGCCCCAGCATTTT.